What follows are 22 T cell receptor beta chains derived from one specimen sequenced in a study of blood T cells in healthy people across ages. Next came a second PCR, run for roughly 6 to 11 cycles, which used a sample-barcoded 5' primer along with a J-beta primer mix. TCRdb re-called the 5' RACE reads through MiXCR, storing one row per CDR3 protein. Of about 640,000 distinct CDR3 sequences in the sample, about 30% were seen once. Sequencing was performed on blood. Receptor source: a woman of 80 years or more in good health.

The gene calls are TRBV15 and TRBJ2-1; TRBD2 is a possible D gene (5 bases). The J call may be in error: the DNA end matches TRBJ2-7 better. From germline, CDR1 is LNHNV and CDR2 YYDKDF (reference sequence). This CDR3 comprises 14 residues. Here the CDR3 reads CATSRGSAYNEQYF. DNA for the CDR3: TGTGCCACCAGCAGAGGTAGCGCCTACAATGAGCAGTACTTC.

The V gene is TRBV20-1, the J gene TRBJ1-3; unclear D gene. Between the trimmed V and J ends, which lost 5 bases and 0 bases, there was a span of 11 bases. The germline V gene has CDR1 DFQATT and CDR2 SNEGSKA (reference sequence). The CDR3 has 14 amino acids. The DNA of the CDR3 is TGCAGTGCTGATGCAGTCAACTCTGGAAACACCATATATTTT. This gives the protein CSADAVNSGNTIYF.

This clonotype was found a few times. This chain uses TRBV9 with TRBJ1-1, with a weak D call TRBD1 (6 bases). The germline V gene has CDR1 SGDLS and CDR2 YYNGEE. The CDR3 sequence is 15 residues long. The V end lost 3 bases, the J end lost 5 bases, and 17 bases lay between the germline ends. CDR3 region: CASSALAGGRTEAFF. The CDR3 DNA is TGTGCCAGCAGCGCACTAGCGGGGGGCAGGACTGAAGCTTTCTTT.

This clonotype was seen repeatedly, ten times or more. This chain uses TRBV7-2 with TRBJ2-3, with TRBD2 matching 10 bases. V was pared by 5 bases and J by 4 bases, with 6 bases of the junction left unmatched. CDR1 and CDR2 (germline): SGHTA, FQGNSA. The CDR3 covers 15 residues. The CDR3 loop reads CASSRLAGAADTQYF. Here the CDR3 DNA reads TGTGCCAGCAGCCGTCTAGCGGGGGCCGCAGATACGCAGTATTTT.

With regard to this clonotype: This may be a read error: a much more frequent sequence differs by one nucleotide. The rearrangement uses TRBV7-9 and TRBJ2-7, with TRBD2 matching 11 bases. Unmatched junction bases numbered 10, after V lost 5 bases and J lost 7 bases. This CDR3 has 15 residues. Germline CDR1 and CDR2: SEHNR and FQNEAQ (reference sequence). This chain's CDR3 is CASSIHSGGANEQYF. The CDR3 nucleotides read TGTGCCAGCAGCATTCATAGCGGGGGGGCCAATGAGCAGTACTTC.

This clonotype occurred a few times. A much bigger clone sits one base away, suggesting this may be a read error. In nucleotides, the CDR3 is TGTGCCAGCAGCTTAGGAGGCAAATCCTACTACGAGCAGTACTTC. Translated, it gives CASSLGGKSYYEQYF. The chain joins TRBV7-8 to TRBJ2-7, with D unclear. The CDR3 length is 15 residues. Per germline, CDR1 SGHVS and CDR2 FQNEAQ. The V end lost 1 base, the J end lost 3 bases, and 13 bases lay between the germline ends.

This clonotype was seen many times. The chain has TRBV5-5 and TRBJ2-1; unclear D gene. The V and J ends lost 4 bases and 12 bases respectively, with 23 bases between them. The CDR3 contains 15 residues. Germline V gene lookup returns CDR1 SGHKS and CDR2 YYEKEE (reference sequence). The CDR3 DNA reads as TGTGCCAGCAGCCCAGAGCTCATACTCTTCGGATGGCAGTTCTTC. As protein: CASSPELILFGWQFF.

This clonotype was detected many times. CDR3 coding DNA: TGCAGTGCTAGTAGCCTAGCTTCGTCCTACAATGAGCAGTTCTTC. Its protein is CSASSLASSYNEQFF. The V gene is TRBV20-1, the J gene TRBJ2-1; D is possibly TRBD2 (5 bases). CDR3 length: 15 amino acids. The germline V gene has CDR1 DFQATT and CDR2 SNEGSKA (reference sequence). Trimming removed 3 bases from V and 1 base from J, with 13 bases in between.

This clonotype appeared a few times. V is TRBV5-4 and J is TRBJ2-1, with 10 bases identical to TRBD2. With V trimmed by 4 bases and J by 8 bases, 9 bases remained unmatched. This CDR3 has 15 amino acids. CDR1 and CDR2 from the germline V gene are SGHNT and YYREEE (reference sequence). The DNA for the CDR3 is TGTGCCAGCAGCGGGGCTAGCGGGGGAAGGGATGAGCAGTTCTTC. It specifies CASSGASGGRDEQFF.

This clonotype was recorded many times. The chain couples TRBV6-1 to TRBJ2-3, with D hard to call. Looked up from germline, CDR1 is MNHNS and CDR2 is SASEGT. The CDR3 has 15 residues. V was clipped by 3 bases and J by 3 bases, with 13 bases between them. The CDR3 loop reads CASSDPPSGTDTQYF. The DNA of the CDR3 is TGTGCCAGCAGTGACCCCCCCTCCGGGACAGATACGCAGTATTTT.

This clonotype was detected ten times or more. This chain joins TRBV27 and TRBJ2-5; TRBD2 aligns across 8 bases. CDR3 size: 13 residues. The trim removed 4 bases at V and 9 bases at J, leaving 7 bases unmatched. Germline CDR1 reads MNHEY; CDR2 reads SMNVEV (reference sequence). The chain's CDR3 is CASSSGLDFPQYF. The CDR3 DNA reads as TGTGCCAGCAGTTCGGGACTAGATTTTCCCCAGTACTTC.

This clonotype was seen ten or more times. The V and J genes are TRBV7-2 and TRBJ1-1, with TRBD1 as a possible D gene (6 bases). Germline values: CDR1 SGHTA, CDR2 FQGNSA. The CDR3 runs to 14 residues. Between the trimmed V and J ends, which lost 1 base and 8 bases, there was a span of 14 bases. CDR3 region: CASSLGGASQEAFF. The CDR3 DNA follows: TGTGCCAGCAGCTTAGGGGGGGCCAGCCAGGAAGCTTTCTTT.

V usage is TRBV20-1 and J usage is TRBJ1-5, with D possibly matching TRBD1 (6 bases). The V gene lost 6 bases and the J gene lost 4 bases, with 19 bases spanning the gap. This CDR3 is built from 15 residues. Germline CDR1 reads DFQATT; CDR2 reads SNEGSKA (reference sequence). CDR3: CSASQQGLGNQPQHF. The DNA of the CDR3 is TGCAGTGCGTCACAACAGGGTTTGGGTAATCAGCCCCAGCATTTT.

Of note for this clonotype: A read error may explain this, as a much larger clone is one base away. The chain combines TRBV15 with TRBJ2-1; D gene unclear. The CDR3 consists of 17 residues. Germline lookup yields CDR1 LNHNV and CDR2 YYDKDF (reference sequence). The DNA for the CDR3 is TGTGCCACCGGCAGAGAGAGACGACCGTTCTCCTACAATGAGCAGTTCTTC. It is translated as CATGRERRPFSYNEQFF.

This clonotype was seen only a few times. The chain has TRBV13 and TRBJ2-3, with 8 bases lining up with TRBD2. The CDR3 is 16 amino acids. The J segment lost 8 bases and the V segment lost 2 bases, leaving 12 bases of the junction unmatched. Germline V gene lookup returns CDR1 PRHDT and CDR2 FYEKMQ (reference sequence). The DNA for the CDR3 is TGTGCCAGCAGCTTACAGGAGCGGGGGCCCATCGGTACGCAGTATTTT. Translated, it gives CASSLQERGPIGTQYF.

In its sample, this clonotype was seen many times. The chain is built from TRBV20-1 and TRBJ2-1; weak D call: TRBD2 (6 bases). The CDR3 has 15 residues. Trimming removed 5 bases at V and 0 bases at J, with 14 bases between. The germline V gene has CDR1 DFQATT and CDR2 SNEGSKA (reference sequence). The CDR3 DNA reads as TGCAGTGCTCCTCGTGGGACTGGCTCCTACAATGAGCAGTTCTTC. Protein product: CSAPRGTGSYNEQFF.

In regard to this clonotype: Just one base apart from a much larger clone, this may be a read error. The V and J genes are TRBV7-2 and TRBJ2-6, with 8 bases lining up with TRBD1. The CDR3 totals 15 residues. CDR1 is SGHTA, CDR2 FQGNSA, per germline. CDR3 nucleotide sequence: TGTGCCAGCAGCCAGGACAGGGCTGGGGCCAACGTCCGGACTTTC. It is translated as CASSQDRAGANVRTF. The full variable domain, completed using reference TRBV7-2 and TRBJ2-6, is GAGVSQSPSNKVTEKGKDVELRCDPISGHTALYWYRQSLGQGLEFLIYFQGNSAPDKSGLPSDRFSAERTGGSVSTLTIQRTQQEDSAVYLCASSQDRAGANVRTFGAGSRLTVL.

In this sample, this clonotype turned up many times. CDR3 sequence (DNA): TGCGCCAGCAGCTCCGGAGAATTTTCGGGGGAGCAGTACTTC. Encoded protein: CASSSGEFSGEQYF. J is TRBJ2-7 and V is TRBV5-1, with D perhaps TRBD2 (5 bases). The V gene lost 3 bases and the J gene lost 7 bases, with 17 bases spanning the gap. CDR1 SGHRS and CDR2 YFSETQ come from the germline V gene. The CDR3 is made up of 14 amino acids.

The chain employs TRBV24-1 and TRBJ1-5; D remains ambiguous. In germline, CDR1 is KGHDR, CDR2 SFDVKD. There are 16 residues in the CDR3. The V and J ends lost 3 bases and 2 bases respectively, with 13 bases between them. The CDR3 DNA reads TGTGCCACCAGTGATCCGTCCCCTTTGGGCAATCAGCCCCAGCATTTT. Its protein product is CATSDPSPLGNQPQHF.

This clonotype was seen many times. CDR3 protein: CASSADRGVSYEQYF. CDR3 DNA: TGTGCCAGCAGCGCCGACAGGGGGGTTTCTTACGAGCAGTACTTC. V gene TRBV7-9 combines with J gene TRBJ2-7; 9 bases are a match to TRBD1. With V trimmed by 5 bases and J by 4 bases, 9 bases remained unmatched. Germline assignment: CDR1 SEHNR and CDR2 FQNEAQ (reference sequence). CDR3 length equals 15 residues.

This clonotype was seen many times. This rearrangement joins TRBV9 to TRBJ2-5, with 7 positions matching TRBD2. V trimming: 2 bases; J trimming: 3 bases; junction bases outside the gene matches: 13. Germline CDR1 is SGDLS and CDR2 is YYNGEE. The CDR3 totals 17 residues. CDR3 bases: TGTGCCAGCAGCGTGAGAGTGGGGAGCGGGGTGGAAGAGACCCAGTACTTC. This gives the protein CASSVRVGSGVEETQYF.

The V call is TRBV9, the J call TRBJ1-2; 10 bases match TRBD1. This CDR3 region has 15 residues. The trim removed 2 bases at V and 6 bases at J, leaving 7 bases unmatched. Germline V gene sequence: CDR1 SGDLS, CDR2 YYNGEE. The CDR3 DNA follows: TGTGCCAGCAGCGTCCCGGGACAGGGGAGAGATGGCTACACCTTC. Protein sequence: CASSVPGQGRDGYTF.